The present T cell receptor (beta chain) was sequenced within a study of CD8 T cells in ankylosing spondylitis (dated by TCRdb to between 2016 and 2019). A note on the overall study: T cell receptor beta repertoires were profiled in healthy donors and ankylosing spondylitis patients so that disease-linked TCR variants could be found. Peripheral blood samples were taken, and synovial fluid was additionally collected from ankylosing spondylitis patients. The whole study cohort included roughly 110 healthy donors and under 30 ankylosing spondylitis patients.

V ends up 1 base short and J 1 base short, with an unmatched junction base count of 9. The CDR3 sequence holds 17 residues, the cysteine and phenylalanine included. Of all the DNA, just the CDR3 is kept, 51 bases in frame from base 1. CDR1 and CDR2 are read off the germline V gene as SGHRS and YFSETQ. Here is what the overall study found, with its caveats: Some motif variants were previously reported in synovial fluid and blood of reactive arthritis patients, suggesting common disease-initiation mechanisms. A TCR beta motif of several highly homologous amino acid variants appeared characteristic of blood from ankylosing spondylitis patients. According to the report, matched synovial fluid samples from ankylosing spondylitis patients were significantly enriched for the disease-linked clones. In peripheral blood, the disease-linked clones were found at relatively low frequencies and had a CD8+ phenotype.

The reads were generated on an Illumina HiSeq 2500. Quantitative 5'-RACE with molecular barcodes was the method used to prepare the TCR beta libraries. In the paper's pipeline: To identify disease-linked TCR variants, a new computational method was used, one built on a probabilistic model of VDJ rearrangement. TCRdb reworked the public reads: Q25 trimming with fastp, MiXCR clone assembly, productive beta chains retained. Rows are combined by CDR3 protein, so each entry shows the most common genes and DNA. The authors' filters were not applied to this entry. The sample contains 800,000 to 900,000 distinct CDR3 sequences, approximately 10% of them found a single time. The ten largest clonotypes hold 0.45% to 0.6% of the sample. This clonotype has ten or more counts. Its binding antigen is unknown. The input lacks base qualities; no much larger clone sits a single base away.

This clonotype originated in a male donor with ankylosing spondylitis. Recombination connected TRBV5-1 to TRBJ1-2, with 8 junctional bases fitting TRBD1. The sequenced sample was blood, either unsorted or a sorted T cell fraction (not recorded which). The CDR3 corresponds to CASSLSSGGGHNYGYTF. The bases read TGCGCCAGCAGCTTGTCGTCAGGGGGCGGACATAACTATGGCTACACCTTC.